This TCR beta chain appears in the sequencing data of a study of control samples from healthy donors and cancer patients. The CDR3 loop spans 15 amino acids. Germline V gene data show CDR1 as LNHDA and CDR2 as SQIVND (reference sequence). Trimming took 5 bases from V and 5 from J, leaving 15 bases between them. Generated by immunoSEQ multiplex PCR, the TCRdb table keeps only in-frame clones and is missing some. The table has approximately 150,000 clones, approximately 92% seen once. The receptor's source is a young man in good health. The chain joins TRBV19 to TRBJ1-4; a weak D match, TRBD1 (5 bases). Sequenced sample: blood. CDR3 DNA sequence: TGTGCCAGTAGTGGAGCGACAGCGGGGAATGAAAAACTGTTTTTT. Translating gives CASSGATAGNEKLFF.